The 18 T cell receptor beta chains given below trace back to one sample, sequenced in a study of T cell responses to AZD1222 COVID-19 vaccine. Sequencing used immunoSEQ multiplex PCR; TCRdb keeps in-frame clones, though not all of them. The sample holds some 180,000 clones, almost 90% seen once. The starting material was peripheral blood, obtained on day 0 of AZD1222 vaccination. These receptors originate from an adult in good health.

V is TRBV9 and J is TRBJ2-2; D is ambiguous. Germline lookup yields CDR1 SGDLS and CDR2 YYNGEE. The V and J ends lost 0 bases and 0 bases respectively, with 9 bases between them. CDR3 length: 16 amino acids. CDR3 in amino acids: CASSVALRTNTGELFF. CDR3 nucleotide sequence: TGTGCCAGCAGCGTAGCTCTTCGGACGAACACCGGGGAGCTGTTTTTT.

The chain is built from TRBV9 and TRBJ2-7; 9 positions agree with TRBD2. Per the germline V gene, CDR1 is SGDLS and CDR2 is YYNGEE. V lost 3 bases to trimming and J lost 2 bases; unmatched junction nucleotides: 6. This CDR3 comprises 15 residues. As DNA, the CDR3 is TGTGCCAGCAGCGCTGAGCGGGGGGACACCTACGAGCAGTACTTC. Its translation is CASSAERGDTYEQYF.

In regard to this clone: This sample includes further DNA sequences coding for the same CDR3. The J gene is TRBJ1-2, the V gene TRBV12-3 or TRBV12-4; D may be TRBD1 (6 bases). V was cut by 7 bases and J by 8 bases, with 14 bases left in between. This CDR3 has 12 amino acids. As DNA, the CDR3 is TGTGCCAGCACCCGAACAGGGAGCGGCTACACCTTC. This codes for CASTRTGSGYTF.

The chain is built from TRBV5-1 and TRBJ2-3; D not resolved. CDR1 SGHRS and CDR2 YFSETQ come from the germline V gene. The CDR3 length is 13 residues. Trimming left V 1 base short and J 6 bases short, with 9 bases between. In DNA, the CDR3 is TGCGCCAGCAGCTTGCATCCGGCGGATACGCAGTATTTT. Translating gives CASSLHPADTQYF.

The gene calls are TRBV6-5 and TRBJ1-5; 9 bases fit TRBD1. The germline gives CDR1 MNHEY, CDR2 SVGAGI. J lost 7 bases, V lost 5 bases, and 6 bases had no gene match. The CDR3 length is 14 residues. CDR3 loop: CASSTTGGYQPQHF. The CDR3 DNA reads as TGTGCCAGCAGTACGACAGGGGGATACCAGCCCCAGCATTTT.

This clone was found a few times. The chain combines TRBV11-3 with TRBJ2-7, with no clear D. The CDR3 contains 12 residues. Deletions cut 4 bases from V and 3 bases from J, with 7 bases between. Germline V gene data show CDR1 as SGHNT and CDR2 as YENEEA. The CDR3, as DNA: TGTGCCAGCAGCTCTACCCGCTACGAGCAGTACTTC. Translating it yields CASSSTRYEQYF.

As regards this clone: The identical CDR3 is also encoded by other nucleotide sequences in the sample. The chain recombines TRBV5-1 with TRBJ1-5; D uncertain. Trimming stripped 1 base from V and 0 bases from J, with 8 bases between. The CDR3 is 15 amino acids. CDR1 is SGHRS, CDR2 YFSETQ, per germline. The CDR3 sequence: CASSLWGDSNQPQHF. CDR3 DNA sequence: TGCGCCAGCAGCTTGTGGGGTGATAGCAATCAGCCCCAGCATTTT.

The J gene is TRBJ2-1, the V gene TRBV19; TRBD2 agrees at 9 bases. The CDR3 extends over 15 amino acids. Germline V gene sequence: CDR1 LNHDA, CDR2 SQIVND (reference sequence). Trimming at V came to 7 bases and at J to 3 bases, leaving 7 bases not matched to a gene. In DNA, the CDR3 is TGTGCCAGTACCTTAGCGGGAGAGGGCTACAATGAGCAGTTCTTC. Amino acid sequence: CASTLAGEGYNEQFF.

Written as DNA, the CDR3 is TGTGCCAGTAGTACCGGGACAGGCTCTGGAAACACCATATATTTT. Its protein product is CASSTGTGSGNTIYF. J is TRBJ1-3 and V is TRBV19; 8 bases align to TRBD1. Per germline, CDR1 LNHDA and CDR2 SQIVND (reference sequence). V trimming: 4 bases; J trimming: 0 bases; junction bases outside the gene matches: 2. The CDR3 loop spans 15 amino acids.

A single count supports this clone. The chain couples TRBV27 to TRBJ2-1; D gene ambiguous. Germline CDR1 reads MNHEY; CDR2 reads SMNVEV (reference sequence). Trimming took 4 bases from V and 4 from J, leaving 5 bases between them. CDR3 length: 12 amino acids. The CDR3 DNA is TGTGCCAGCAGTTCCCGGTACAATGAGCAGTTCTTC. Translated: CASSSRYNEQFF.

This clone was counted only a few times. The V and J genes are TRBV6-5 and TRBJ2-1, with D uncertain. Germline CDR1 MNHEY, CDR2 SVGAGI. The CDR3 contains 13 residues. Deletions cut 6 bases from V and 4 bases from J, with 10 bases between. The chain's CDR3 is CASSIDWYNEQFF. CDR3 DNA: TGTGCCAGCAGCATTGACTGGTACAATGAGCAGTTCTTC.

This clone occurred a few times. The chain links TRBV2 to TRBJ2-1; weak D call: TRBD2 (5 bases). This CDR3 is 19 amino acids long. Germline V gene sequence: CDR1 SNHLY, CDR2 FYNNEI. Between the trimmed V and J ends, which lost 2 bases and 0 bases, there was a span of 20 bases. The CDR3 reads CASSESGKLGLSSYNEQFF. The CDR3 bases are TGTGCCAGCAGTGAAAGCGGCAAGCTTGGTCTGAGCTCCTACAATGAGCAGTTCTTC.

The rearrangement links TRBV4-1 to TRBJ2-3; the match to TRBD2 covers 9 bases. The trim removed 0 bases at V and 1 base at J, leaving 2 bases unmatched. CDR1 is MGHRA and CDR2 is YSYEKL in the germline V gene. The CDR3 covers 16 residues. CDR3 DNA: TGCGCCAGCAGCCAAGATAGGACTAGCGGCACAGATACGCAGTATTTT. Translation: CASSQDRTSGTDTQYF.

The chain uses TRBV5-6 and TRBJ1-6, with D hard to call. Germline-derived CDR1 and CDR2 are SGHDT and YYEEEE. The V end lost 2 bases, the J end lost 10 bases, and 16 bases lay between the germline ends. There are 15 residues in the CDR3. In nucleotides, the CDR3 is TGTGCCAGCAGCTTATACCTAATGTTTGCCTCACCCCTCCACTTT. It encodes CASSLYLMFASPLHF. Full variable domain (outside the CDR3, taken from reference TRBV5-6 and TRBJ1-6): DAGVTQSPTHLIKTRGQQVTLRCSPKSGHDTVSWYQQALGQGPQFIFQYYEEEERQRGNFPDRFSGHQFPNYSSELNVNALLLGDSALYLCASSLYLMFASPLHFGNGTRLTVT.

This rearrangement joins TRBV6-2 or TRBV6-3 to TRBJ2-1; 9 bases are a match to TRBD1. Per the germline V gene, CDR1 is MNHEY and CDR2 is SVGEGT. The CDR3 runs 15 residues. V shed 6 bases and J 7 bases; nucleotides not matched to a gene: 10. The CDR3 sequence: CASSPIQGAGNEQFF. The CDR3 DNA sequence: TGTGCCAGCAGCCCGATACAGGGGGCAGGGAATGAGCAGTTCTTC.

The V and J genes are TRBV7-6 and TRBJ1-4; a weak D match, TRBD1 (5 bases). The CDR3 totals 20 residues. Trimming pared 1 base from V and 5 bases from J, leaving 26 bases between. CDR1 is SGHVS and CDR2 is FNYEAQ in the germline V gene. CDR3 amino acids: CASSLGTQFRAGWPNEKLFF. The CDR3 DNA follows: TGTGCCAGCAGCTTAGGCACGCAGTTTAGGGCAGGGTGGCCAAATGAAAAACTGTTTTTT.

The chain links TRBV19 to TRBJ1-1; weak D call: TRBD1 (5 bases). V lost 6 bases to trimming and J lost 10 bases, with 21 bases between them. Germline values: CDR1 LNHDA, CDR2 SQIVND (reference sequence). The CDR3 sequence is 14 residues long. The CDR3 DNA reads TGTGCCAGTAGAGGACACAGCGGGCGGGTGACAGCTTTCTTT. It specifies CASRGHSGRVTAFF.

The rearrangement uses TRBV3-1 (or the pseudogene TRBV3-2) and TRBJ2-2; 11 bases fit TRBD2. The CDR3 runs to 16 residues. J lost 5 bases, V lost 4 bases, and 6 bases had no gene match. Germline lookup yields CDR1 LGHDT and CDR2 YNNKEL (reference sequence). CDR3 DNA: TGTGCCAGCAGCCTCAGGGGACTAGCGGAGACCGGGGAGCTGTTTTTT. Translation: CASSLRGLAETGELFF.